These T cell receptor beta chains were read from a single sample in a study of blood T cell repertoires in COVID-19. Data came from immunoSEQ multiplex PCR; TCRdb stores just in-frame clones and leaves some out. The repertoire holds approximately 170,000 clones, with around 86% as singletons. Specimen: peripheral blood. Receptor source: a man between 70 and 80 years old who had recovered from COVID-19. CDR3s include the opening cysteine and the closing phenylalanine or tryptophan. D genes are given only for firm matches. Clone size appears in some rows only: once, few, many, or a class for an expanded clone.

>TRBJ1-4|-|TRBV3-1/TRBV3-2|TRBD1
TGTGCCAGCAGCCTGACAGGGGCAACTAATGAAAAACTGTTTTTT
CASSLTGATNEKLFF
>TRBJ2-7|-|TRBV5-4|TRBD2
TGTGCCAGCAGCTTGGATCCGGGAGGGCCGTACGAGCAGTACTTC
CASSLDPGGPYEQYF
>TRBJ2-5|-|TRBV4-1|-
TGCGCCAGCAGCCAAGATGTAGGAGGGAGGGAGACCCAGTACTTC
CASSQDVGGRETQYF
>TRBJ1-4|-|TRBV6-2/TRBV6-3|-
TGTGCCAGCAGTTCCCCCGTTGGGCAGCTAAATGAAAAACTGTTTTTT
CASSSPVGQLNEKLFF
>TRBJ2-2|-|TRBV5-5|-
TGTGCCAGCAGCTTCGGACAGTATACCGGGGAGCTGTTTTTT
CASSFGQYTGELFF
>TRBJ2-1|-|TRBV12-5|-
TGTGCTAGTGGTCCGGACACGTACATCAACAATGAGCAGTTCTTC
CASGPDTYINNEQFF
>TRBJ2-7|-|TRBV4-1|TRBD2
TGCGCCAGCAGCCAAGATCCCCCGACTAGCGGGAGTGGGGAGCAGTACTTC
CASSQDPPTSGSGEQYF
>TRBJ2-7|-|TRBV6-5|-
TGTGCCAGCAGTTACTCGATAAACGGCGAGCAGTACTTC
CASSYSINGEQYF
>TRBJ2-2|-|TRBV5-5|-
TGTGCCAGCAGCTATTGGGCAGGCACGAACACCGGGGAGCTGTTTTTT
CASSYWAGTNTGELFF
>TRBJ1-2|-|TRBV6-5|-
TGTGCCAGCAGTTATTTGAGCCCTAGCTATGGCTACACCTTC
CASSYLSPSYGYTF
>TRBJ1-6|-|TRBV18|-
TGTGCCAGCTCAAAAACAGGGAGAGAATCACCCCTCCACTTT
CASSKTGRESPLHF
>TRBJ2-2|once|TRBV6-6|TRBD2
TGTGCCAGCAGGGAGAGGGAGGGCCCCGGGGAGCTGTTTTTT
CASREREGPGELFF
>TRBJ2-5|-|TRBV7-9|TRBD2
TGTGCCAGCAGTTTAGCGGGGGCAGAGACCCAGTACTTC
CASSLAGAETQYF
>TRBJ1-4|-|TRBV9|-
TGTGCCAGCAGCGCCCCAGGGGAGCATGAAAAACTGTTTTTT
CASSAPGEHEKLFF
>TRBJ1-2|once|TRBV18|TRBD1
TGTGCCAGCTCACCACCGGTTTCGGGACAGGGGGCGTATGGCTACACCTTC
CASSPPVSGQGAYGYTF
>TRBJ1-1|-|TRBV7-3|-
TGTGCCAGCAGCTCCATTCCCGGGACATCTGAAGCTTTCTTT
CASSSIPGTSEAFF
>TRBJ1-1|-|TRBV12-3/TRBV12-4|-
TGTGCCAGCAGTTCAGCTGGGAGGACTGAAGCTTTCTTT
CASSSAGRTEAFF
>TRBJ2-6|once|TRBV4-3|TRBD1
TGCGCCAGCAGCCAAGACGCGTACAGGGGACCCGGTTCTGGGGCCAACGTCCTGACTTTC
CASSQDAYRGPGSGANVLTF
>TRBJ2-2|-|TRBV2|-
TGTGCCAGCAGTGATCAGGGGTACACCGGGGAGCTGTTTTTT
CASSDQGYTGELFF
>TRBJ2-5|-|TRBV2|TRBD2
TGTGCCAGCAGTGGCCTAGCGGGAGTAGAGACCCAGTACTTC
CASSGLAGVETQYF
>TRBJ2-7|-|TRBV18|-
TGTGCCAGCTCACCACCCAGCGGCACCTACGAGCAGTACTTC
CASSPPSGTYEQYF
>TRBJ2-1|few|TRBV28|-
TGTGCCAGCAGTCGCCGCGGGGCTAACTTCTACAATGAGCAGTTCTTC
CASSRRGANFYNEQFF
>TRBJ2-1|-|TRBV12-3/TRBV12-4|-
TGTGCCAGCAGGGGGGACATTTACAATGAGCAGTTCTTC
CASRGDIYNEQFF
>TRBJ2-1|-|TRBV3-1/TRBV3-2|TRBD2
TGTGCCAGCACGGTGGGGGGGAGGAATGAGCAGTTCTTC
CASTVGGRNEQFF
>TRBJ1-2|-|TRBV6-2/TRBV6-3|TRBD1
TGTGCCAGCAGTCCAGGGGGCTATGGCTACACCTTC
CASSPGGYGYTF
>TRBJ2-1|-|TRBV7-2|-
TGTGCCAGCAGCTCGGCCCCGCGGGGCTCCTACAATGAGCAGTTCTTC
CASSSAPRGSYNEQFF